Shown below are 19 T cell receptor beta chains from a single sample sequenced in a study of T cell responses to AZD1222 COVID-19 vaccine. Method: immunoSEQ multiplex PCR; TCRdb's copy keeps in-frame clones and lacks some. Altogether fewer than 150,000 clones are present, over 80% being singletons, with the ten largest covering 13% to 15%. The sample in question was peripheral blood, obtained on day 0 of AZD1222 vaccination. The source of these receptors is an adult in good health.

The V call is TRBV5-1, the J call TRBJ1-1; D is perhaps TRBD1 (6 bases). This CDR3 has 16 residues. Germline-derived CDR1 and CDR2 are SGHRS and YFSETQ. Trimming took off 4 bases at V and 0 bases at J, with 16 bases between the two ends. The CDR3 loop is CASSPVTGTMNTEAFF. As DNA, the CDR3 is TGCGCCAGCAGCCCCGTGACCGGGACAATGAACACTGAAGCTTTCTTT.

This rearrangement joins TRBV21-1 to TRBJ1-2. TRBV21-1 is recorded as a pseudogene. The length of the CDR3 is 17 residues. The CDR3, as DNA: TGTGCCAGCAGCAAAAGGACCGTACAGACGACAATGGATGGCTACACCTTC. It specifies CASSKRTVQTTMDGYTF.

The chain is built from TRBV19 and TRBJ1-2; D might be TRBD1 (6 bases). The V and J ends lost 2 bases and 13 bases respectively, with 17 bases between them. CDR3 length: 13 residues. The germline gives CDR1 LNHDA, CDR2 SQIVND (reference sequence). The CDR3 protein is CASSIRGGGWPTF. For the CDR3, the DNA is TGTGCCAGTAGTATAAGAGGGGGTGGCTGGCCCACCTTC.

This chain joins TRBV5-1 and TRBJ2-7; 10 nucleotides agree with TRBD2. Per the germline V gene, CDR1 is SGHRS and CDR2 is YFSETQ. This CDR3 region has 15 residues. V shed 2 bases and J 0 bases; nucleotides not matched to a gene: 2. Written as DNA, the CDR3 is TGCGCCAGCAGCTTACTAGCGGGGAGCTCCTACGAGCAGTACTTC. This translates into CASSLLAGSSYEQYF.

The rearrangement joins TRBV7-2 to TRBJ1-6; D might be TRBD1 (5 bases). The CDR3 is 16 residues long. Germline V gene sequence: CDR1 SGHTA, CDR2 FQGNSA. V shed 1 base and J shed 10 bases, with 17 bases lying between them. The CDR3 reads CASSLGGPPSGSPLHF. CDR3 in DNA: TGTGCCAGCAGCTTAGGGGGCCCCCCCTCCGGGTCACCCCTCCACTTT.

V and J are TRBV9 and TRBJ1-6; 7 nucleotides align to TRBD1. V was clipped by 4 bases and J by 6 bases; unmatched bases: 7. The length of the CDR3 is 15 residues. Per germline, CDR1 SGDLS and CDR2 YYNGEE. The chain's CDR3 is CASSPWDRTNSPLHF. The CDR3 nucleotides are TGTGCCAGCAGCCCTTGGGACAGAACTAATTCACCCCTCCACTTT.

V gene TRBV5-4 combines with J gene TRBJ2-3; 14 positions agree with TRBD2. Germline trimming cut 4 bases from V and 1 base from J; bases unmatched to any gene: 5. This CDR3 spans 17 amino acids. Per the germline V gene, CDR1 is SGHNT and CDR2 is YYREEE (reference sequence). The CDR3 region has the DNA TGTGCCAGCAGCCCGGGACTAGCGGGAGTCGGCACAGATACGCAGTATTTT. This translates into CASSPGLAGVGTDTQYF.

V and J are TRBV7-9 and TRBJ1-2; D might be TRBD1 (5 bases). V gave up 3 bases and J gave up 6 bases, with 8 bases separating them. The CDR3 is 12 residues long. Germline V gene sequence: CDR1 SEHNR, CDR2 FQNEAQ (reference sequence). The CDR3 loop is CASSLSGNGYTF. The CDR3 DNA reads as TGTGCCAGCAGCTTGTCAGGGAATGGCTACACCTTC.

CDR3 nucleotide sequence: TGTAGAACCCGAGGGTCTTACGAGCAGTACTTC. Translation: CRTRGSYEQYF. The chain carries TRBV19 and TRBJ2-7, with D possibly being TRBD2 (5 bases). CDR1 and CDR2 from the germline V gene are LNHDA and SQIVND (reference sequence). This CDR3 has 11 residues.

The V and J genes are TRBV28 and TRBJ2-7; 11 bases fit TRBD2. Looked up from germline, CDR1 is MDHEN and CDR2 is SYDVKM. CDR3 length: 16 residues. V lost 7 bases and J lost 4; bases outside the gene matches: 12. CDR3 sequence (DNA): TGTGCCAGCACCTTCGGGACTAGCGGACTTGAGTACGAGCAGTACTTC. The encoded protein is CASTFGTSGLEYEQYF.

This clone was seen a single time. The chain couples TRBV6-4 to TRBJ2-6, with D possibly matching TRBD1 (6 bases). In germline, CDR1 is MRHNA, CDR2 SNTAGT. CDR3 length: 15 amino acids. V was trimmed by 5 bases and J by 0 bases, leaving 8 bases between them. The CDR3 DNA reads as TGTGCCAGCAGTTACAGGGCCTCTGGGGCCAACGTCCTGACTTTC. It codes for CASSYRASGANVLTF.

The chain uses TRBV7-2 and TRBJ1-2; 7 positions match TRBD1. V shed 5 bases, J shed 7 bases, and the junction held 10 bases outside the gene matches. This CDR3 contains 14 residues. Per the germline V gene, CDR1 is SGHTA and CDR2 is FQGNSA. The CDR3: CASSEGQFGGGYTF. The CDR3 coding sequence is TGTGCCAGCAGCGAGGGACAGTTTGGTGGTGGCTACACCTTC.

The rearrangement links TRBV27 to TRBJ2-7; the D call may be TRBD1 or TRBD2 (5 bases each). From germline, CDR1 is MNHEY and CDR2 SMNVEV (reference sequence). The CDR3 covers 16 residues. Trimming removed 6 bases at V and 0 bases at J, with 18 bases between. The CDR3 DNA reads as TGTGCCAGCAGCCGAAGACCGGGACCCCCCTCCTACGAGCAGTACTTC. It is translated as CASSRRPGPPSYEQYF.

The chain employs TRBV18 and TRBJ2-1, with no clear D. CDR3 length: 14 residues. V was pared by 3 bases and J by 4 bases, with 10 bases between. Looked up from germline, CDR1 is KGHSH and CDR2 is LQKENI. CDR3 residues: CASSPRSLYNEQFF. The CDR3 DNA sequence: TGTGCCAGCTCACCGAGGTCTCTTTACAATGAGCAGTTCTTC.

This clone was seen a single time. J is TRBJ1-2 and V is TRBV3-1 (or the pseudogene TRBV3-2), with TRBD1 as a possible D gene (5 bases). CDR1 and CDR2 from the germline V gene are LGHDT and YNNKEL (reference sequence). V was clipped by 4 bases and J by 8 bases, with 14 bases between them. CDR3 length: 13 residues. CDR3 sequence (DNA): TGTGCCAGCAGCCTAGGGACCGCCGGAGGCTACACCTTC. Protein: CASSLGTAGGYTF.

This chain links TRBV5-1 with TRBJ1-5; no definite D call. Trimming removed 6 bases at V and 5 bases at J, with 15 bases between. The CDR3 spans 14 residues. The germline V gene has CDR1 SGHRS and CDR2 YFSETQ. The CDR3 is CASTPDGPDQPQHF. Written as DNA, the CDR3 is TGCGCCAGCACTCCTGACGGCCCGGATCAGCCCCAGCATTTT.

V gene TRBV7-9 combines with J gene TRBJ2-7; 7 nucleotides match TRBD1. Trimming cost V 0 bases and J 2 bases; bases outside gene matches: 4. Germline V gene sequence: CDR1 SEHNR, CDR2 FQNEAQ (reference sequence). CDR3 size: 15 residues. CDR3 in amino acids: CASSLAGQGAYEQYF. Here the CDR3 DNA reads TGTGCCAGCAGCTTAGCGGGCCAGGGGGCCTACGAGCAGTACTTC.

A few counts support this clone. V usage is TRBV5-8 and J usage is TRBJ1-4; D not resolved. V lost 2 bases and J 4 bases, leaving 12 bases between the germline ends. The CDR3 is 15 amino acids. The germline CDR1 and CDR2 sequences are SGHTS and YDEGEE. This CDR3 is CASSLGSIVNEKLFF. CDR3 nucleotide sequence: TGTGCCAGCAGCTTAGGGTCGATCGTTAATGAAAAACTGTTTTTT.

The CDR3 is CASSQYRERYNEQFF. The CDR3, as DNA: TGTGCCAGCAGCCAATACAGGGAGAGGTACAATGAGCAGTTCTTC. This chain connects TRBV28 to TRBJ2-1; D might be TRBD1 (6 bases). Between the trimmed V and J ends, which lost 6 bases and 4 bases, there was a span of 16 bases. This CDR3 is built from 15 residues. Germline values: CDR1 MDHEN, CDR2 SYDVKM.